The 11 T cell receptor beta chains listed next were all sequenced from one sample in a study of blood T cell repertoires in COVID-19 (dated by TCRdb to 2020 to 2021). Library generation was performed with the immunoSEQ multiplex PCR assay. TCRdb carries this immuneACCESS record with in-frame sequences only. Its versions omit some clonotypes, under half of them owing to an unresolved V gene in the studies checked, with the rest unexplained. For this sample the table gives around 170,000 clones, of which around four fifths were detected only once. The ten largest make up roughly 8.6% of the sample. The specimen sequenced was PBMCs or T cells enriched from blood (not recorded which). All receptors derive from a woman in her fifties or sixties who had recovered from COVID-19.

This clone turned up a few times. In nucleotides, the CDR3 is TGTGCCAGCAGTCTCACAGATACGCAGTATTTT. This codes for CASSLTDTQYF. The rearrangement joins TRBV12-3 or TRBV12-4 to TRBJ2-3; no clear D. The CDR3 has 11 residues. The V gene lost 5 bases and the J gene lost 2 bases, with 2 bases spanning the gap.

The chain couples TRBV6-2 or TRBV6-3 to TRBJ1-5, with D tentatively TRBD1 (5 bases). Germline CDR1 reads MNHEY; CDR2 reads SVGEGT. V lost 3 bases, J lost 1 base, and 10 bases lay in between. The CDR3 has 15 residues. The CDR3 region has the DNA TGTGCCAGCAGTTATGCAGGGTTAAGCAATCAGCCCCAGCATTTT. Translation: CASSYAGLSNQPQHF.

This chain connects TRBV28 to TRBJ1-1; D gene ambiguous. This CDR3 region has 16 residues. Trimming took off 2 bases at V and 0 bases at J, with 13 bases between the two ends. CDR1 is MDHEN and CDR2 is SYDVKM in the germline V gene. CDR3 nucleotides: TGTGCCAGCAGTTTAGCCCCCAGCGCATTGAACACTGAAGCTTTCTTT. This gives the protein CASSLAPSALNTEAFF.

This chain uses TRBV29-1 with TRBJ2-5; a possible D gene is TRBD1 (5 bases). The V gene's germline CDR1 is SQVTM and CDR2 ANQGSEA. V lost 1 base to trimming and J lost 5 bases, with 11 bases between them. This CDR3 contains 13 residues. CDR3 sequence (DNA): TGCAGCGTTGAAGTGCAGGGTGGGGAGACCCAGTACTTC. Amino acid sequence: CSVEVQGGETQYF.

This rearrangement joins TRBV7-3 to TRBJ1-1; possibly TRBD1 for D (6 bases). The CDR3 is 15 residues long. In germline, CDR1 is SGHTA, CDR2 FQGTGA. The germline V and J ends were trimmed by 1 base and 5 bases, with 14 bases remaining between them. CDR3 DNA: TGTGCCAGCAGCTTAAACGGTGGGGGCGCGACTGAAGCTTTCTTT. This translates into CASSLNGGGATEAFF.

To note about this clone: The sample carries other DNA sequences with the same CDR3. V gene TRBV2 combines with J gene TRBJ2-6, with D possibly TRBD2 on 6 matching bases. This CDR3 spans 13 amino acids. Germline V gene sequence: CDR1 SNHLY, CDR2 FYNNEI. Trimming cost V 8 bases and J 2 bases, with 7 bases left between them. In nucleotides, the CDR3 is TGTGCCAGCTCGGGGGCTGGGGCCAACGTCCTGACTTTC. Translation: CASSGAGANVLTF.

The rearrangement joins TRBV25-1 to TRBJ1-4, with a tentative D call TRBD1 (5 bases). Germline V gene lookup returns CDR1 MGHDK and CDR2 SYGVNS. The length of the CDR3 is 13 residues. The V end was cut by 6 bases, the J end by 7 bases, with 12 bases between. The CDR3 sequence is CASSRVEFEKLFF. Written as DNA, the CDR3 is TGTGCCAGCAGCAGGGTAGAGTTTGAAAAACTGTTTTTT.

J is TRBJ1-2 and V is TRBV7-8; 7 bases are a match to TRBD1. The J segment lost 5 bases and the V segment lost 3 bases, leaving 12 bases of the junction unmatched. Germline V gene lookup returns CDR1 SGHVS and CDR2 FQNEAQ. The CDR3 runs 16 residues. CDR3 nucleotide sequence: TGTGCCAGCAGCTTCGGACAGGAGCCCTCATTTTATGGCTACACCTTC. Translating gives CASSFGQEPSFYGYTF.

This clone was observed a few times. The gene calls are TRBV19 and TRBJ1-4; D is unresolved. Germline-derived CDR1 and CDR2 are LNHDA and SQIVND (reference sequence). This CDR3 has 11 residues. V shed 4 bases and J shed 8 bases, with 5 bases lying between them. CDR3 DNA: TGTGCCAGTAGTAGGGCAGAAAAACTGTTTTTT. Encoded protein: CASSRAEKLFF.

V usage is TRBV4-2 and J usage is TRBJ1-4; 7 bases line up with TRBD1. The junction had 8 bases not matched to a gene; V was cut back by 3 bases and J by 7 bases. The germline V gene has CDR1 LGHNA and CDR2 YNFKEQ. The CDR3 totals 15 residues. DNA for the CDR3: TGTGCCAGCAGCCAGGATACAGGGGTGAGTGAAAAACTGTTTTTT. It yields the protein CASSQDTGVSEKLFF.

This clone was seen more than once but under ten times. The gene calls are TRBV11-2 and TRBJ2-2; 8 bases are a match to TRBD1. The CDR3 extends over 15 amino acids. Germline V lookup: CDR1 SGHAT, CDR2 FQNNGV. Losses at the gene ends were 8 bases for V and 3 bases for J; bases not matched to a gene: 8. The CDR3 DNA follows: TGTGCCAGCTCCCCAGGGGGCAGGGACACCGGGGAGCTGTTTTTT. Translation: CASSPGGRDTGELFF.